This is a list of T cell receptor beta chains from one sample in a study of T cells in tuberculosis. Here immunoSEQ multiplex PCR was the method, and the copy in TCRdb shows in-frame clones only, minus some. The sample includes roughly 34,000 clones, approximately 94% seen only once; the top ten take 9.5% to 12%. Material: PBMCs, obtained at tuberculosis diagnosis. Receptor source: an adult with tuberculosis. CDR3s include the opening cysteine and the closing phenylalanine or tryptophan. Fields, in order: clone size, D gene, V gene, J gene, CDR3 protein, CDR3 DNA. D genes are given only for firm matches. A clone size is listed for some rows: how often the clone was seen (once, few, many), or a class if it is expanded.

clone size: -
D gene: -
V gene: TRBV6-5
J gene: TRBJ2-5
CDR3 protein: CASSSFGARETQYF
CDR3 DNA: TGTGCCAGCAGTTCCTTCGGTGCTAGGGAGACCCAGTACTTC

clone size: -
D gene: -
V gene: TRBV20-1
J gene: TRBJ2-7
CDR3 protein: CSAPQGTEQYF
CDR3 DNA: TGCAGTGCCCCCCAGGGAACCGAGCAGTACTTC

clone size: -
D gene: -
V gene: TRBV11-2
J gene: TRBJ2-1
CDR3 protein: CASSSSSYNEQFF
CDR3 DNA: TGTGCCAGCAGCTCCAGCTCCTACAATGAGCAGTTCTTC

clone size: -
D gene: TRBD1
V gene: TRBV19
J gene: TRBJ1-5
CDR3 protein: CASSTGTGEQPQHF
CDR3 DNA: TGTGCCAGTAGTACAGGGACAGGGGAACAGCCCCAGCATTTT

clone size: -
D gene: -
V gene: TRBV30
J gene: TRBJ1-1
CDR3 protein: CAWSVLGSGTEAFF
CDR3 DNA: TGTGCCTGGAGTGTATTGGGGAGTGGCACTGAAGCTTTCTTT

clone size: -
D gene: TRBD1
V gene: TRBV5-1
J gene: TRBJ2-7
CDR3 protein: CASSSTGTGGAVSEQYF
CDR3 DNA: TGCGCCAGCAGCTCGACCGGGACAGGGGGCGCGGTAAGCGAGCAGTACTTC

clone size: -
D gene: -
V gene: TRBV19
J gene: TRBJ1-5
CDR3 protein: CASGSDNQPQHF
CDR3 DNA: TGTGCCAGTGGCAGCGATAATCAGCCCCAGCATTTT

clone size: once
D gene: -
V gene: TRBV15
J gene: TRBJ1-3
CDR3 protein: CATSRDLDTIYF
CDR3 DNA: TGTGCCACCAGCAGAGATTTAGACACCATATATTTT

clone size: -
D gene: -
V gene: TRBV29-1
J gene: TRBJ2-5
CDR3 protein: CSVEREQETQYF
CDR3 DNA: TGCAGCGTTGAACGGGAGCAAGAGACCCAGTACTTC

clone size: -
D gene: -
V gene: TRBV2
J gene: TRBJ2-3
CDR3 protein: CASTEVGDTQYF
CDR3 DNA: TGTGCCAGCACCGAGGTTGGAGATACGCAGTATTTT

clone size: -
D gene: -
V gene: TRBV30
J gene: TRBJ1-2
CDR3 protein: CAWSVWGLGGYTF
CDR3 DNA: TGTGCCTGGAGTGTATGGGGCCTGGGAGGCTACACCTTC

clone size: -
D gene: -
V gene: TRBV5-1
J gene: TRBJ2-3
CDR3 protein: CASSLLQSTDTQYF
CDR3 DNA: TGCGCCAGCAGCTTGTTACAGAGCACAGATACGCAGTATTTT

clone size: -
D gene: TRBD1
V gene: TRBV12-5
J gene: TRBJ2-5
CDR3 protein: CASGLGTGDGETQYF
CDR3 DNA: TGTGCTAGTGGTTTGGGGACAGGGGACGGTGAGACCCAGTACTTC

clone size: -
D gene: -
V gene: TRBV10-2
J gene: TRBJ2-5
CDR3 protein: CATRLAGQETQYF
CDR3 DNA: TGCGCCACCCGACTGGCGGGACAAGAGACCCAGTACTTC

clone size: -
D gene: -
V gene: TRBV2
J gene: TRBJ2-3
CDR3 protein: CASRDYPISTDTQYF
CDR3 DNA: TGTGCCAGCAGGGACTACCCGATCAGCACAGATACGCAGTATTTT

clone size: -
D gene: TRBD2
V gene: TRBV6-5
J gene: TRBJ2-1
CDR3 protein: CASSPPGGRSGEQFF
CDR3 DNA: TGTGCCAGCAGTCCCCCTGGCGGGAGATCCGGTGAGCAGTTCTTC

clone size: -
D gene: TRBD1
V gene: TRBV6-5
J gene: TRBJ1-1
CDR3 protein: CASSWDSSMNTEAFF
CDR3 DNA: TGTGCCAGCAGTTGGGACAGTTCCATGAACACTGAAGCTTTCTTT

clone size: -
D gene: TRBD1
V gene: TRBV5-4
J gene: TRBJ1-4
CDR3 protein: CASSNGQGDEKLFF
CDR3 DNA: TGTGCCAGCAGCAACGGACAGGGAGACGAAAAACTGTTTTTT

clone size: -
D gene: TRBD1
V gene: TRBV19
J gene: TRBJ1-1
CDR3 protein: CASSIGDRGRTGTEAFF
CDR3 DNA: TGTGCCAGTAGTATTGGGGACAGGGGGCGTACGGGCACTGAAGCTTTCTTT

clone size: -
D gene: -
V gene: TRBV4-1
J gene: TRBJ1-1
CDR3 protein: CASSRLGAMNTEAFF
CDR3 DNA: TGCGCCAGCAGCCGCCTGGGAGCCATGAACACTGAAGCTTTCTTT

clone size: -
D gene: TRBD2
V gene: TRBV28
J gene: TRBJ2-2
CDR3 protein: CASSAFGGGATGELFF
CDR3 DNA: TGTGCCAGCAGTGCCTTTGGGGGAGGGGCCACCGGGGAGCTGTTTTTT

clone size: -
D gene: TRBD2
V gene: TRBV11-1
J gene: TRBJ2-3
CDR3 protein: CASSLSTPGGLTQYF
CDR3 DNA: TGTGCCAGCAGCTTATCCACCCCGGGAGGTCTGACGCAGTATTTT

clone size: -
D gene: -
V gene: TRBV6-5
J gene: TRBJ1-1
CDR3 protein: CASSYGGDMNTEAFF
CDR3 DNA: TGTGCCAGCAGTTACGGGGGCGACATGAACACTGAAGCTTTCTTT

clone size: -
D gene: TRBD2
V gene: TRBV10-3
J gene: TRBJ2-1
CDR3 protein: CAISPIAGDSYNEQFF
CDR3 DNA: TGTGCCATCAGTCCCATAGCGGGAGACTCCTACAATGAGCAGTTCTTC

clone size: -
D gene: -
V gene: TRBV9
J gene: TRBJ2-2
CDR3 protein: CASSASSSTGELFF
CDR3 DNA: TGTGCCAGCAGCGCCTCTTCCAGCACCGGGGAGCTGTTTTTT

clone size: -
D gene: TRBD2
V gene: TRBV7-9
J gene: TRBJ2-5
CDR3 protein: CASSLPDAGGETQYF
CDR3 DNA: TGTGCCAGCAGCTTACCTGATGCGGGAGGGGAGACCCAGTACTTC

clone size: -
D gene: TRBD2
V gene: TRBV7-6
J gene: TRBJ2-3
CDR3 protein: CASSLGLAGTDTQYF
CDR3 DNA: TGTGCCAGCAGCTTAGGTCTAGCGGGCACAGATACGCAGTATTTT

clone size: -
D gene: TRBD2
V gene: TRBV11-2
J gene: TRBJ2-1
CDR3 protein: CASSPRLAEYNEQFF
CDR3 DNA: TGTGCCAGCAGCCCCCGACTAGCGGAGTACAATGAGCAGTTCTTC

clone size: -
D gene: -
V gene: TRBV2
J gene: TRBJ1-1
CDR3 protein: CASSPTGDTEAFF
CDR3 DNA: TGTGCCAGCAGCCCGACGGGAGACACTGAAGCTTTCTTT

clone size: -
D gene: -
V gene: TRBV21-1
J gene: TRBJ2-2
CDR3 protein: CASSPYRAHTGELFF
CDR3 DNA: TGTGCCAGCAGCCCCTACAGGGCCCACACCGGGGAGCTGTTTTTT

clone size: -
D gene: -
V gene: TRBV28
J gene: TRBJ1-2
CDR3 protein: CASSLQGPNYGYTF
CDR3 DNA: TGTGCCAGCAGTCTACAGGGCCCTAACTATGGCTACACCTTC

clone size: -
D gene: TRBD1
V gene: TRBV5-5
J gene: TRBJ2-7
CDR3 protein: CASSLEGQVRTYEQYF
CDR3 DNA: TGTGCCAGCAGCTTGGAGGGACAGGTCAGAACCTACGAGCAGTACTTC

clone size: -
D gene: TRBD2
V gene: TRBV6-5
J gene: TRBJ2-7
CDR3 protein: CASSLTAGGGYEQYF
CDR3 DNA: TGTGCCAGCAGCCTTACCGCGGGAGGGGGGTACGAGCAGTACTTC

clone size: -
D gene: -
V gene: TRBV27
J gene: TRBJ1-5
CDR3 protein: CASSFMGGDQPQHF
CDR3 DNA: TGTGCCAGCAGTTTTATGGGTGGAGATCAGCCCCAGCATTTT

clone size: -
D gene: -
V gene: TRBV2
J gene: TRBJ2-3
CDR3 protein: CASTLTAETQYF
CDR3 DNA: TGTGCCAGCACTCTGACTGCAGAAACGCAGTATTTT

clone size: -
D gene: -
V gene: TRBV5-1
J gene: TRBJ2-7
CDR3 protein: CASSSGHGGHIEQYF
CDR3 DNA: TGCGCCAGCAGCTCTGGGCATGGGGGACATATCGAGCAGTACTTC

clone size: -
D gene: TRBD1
V gene: TRBV2
J gene: TRBJ2-3
CDR3 protein: CASSLGQDADTQYF
CDR3 DNA: TGTGCCAGCAGCCTAGGACAGGACGCAGATACGCAGTATTTT

clone size: -
D gene: -
V gene: TRBV4-1
J gene: TRBJ2-3
CDR3 protein: CASSQDRASATDTQYF
CDR3 DNA: TGCGCCAGCAGCCAAGACAGGGCTAGCGCAACAGATACGCAGTATTTT

clone size: -
D gene: -
V gene: TRBV4-1
J gene: TRBJ1-5
CDR3 protein: CASSQASSNQPQHF
CDR3 DNA: TGCGCCAGCAGCCAAGCGAGTTCGAATCAGCCCCAGCATTTT

clone size: -
D gene: -
V gene: TRBV19
J gene: TRBJ2-7
CDR3 protein: CASSIRTASYEQYF
CDR3 DNA: TGTGCCAGTAGTATAAGGACAGCTTCCTACGAGCAGTACTTC